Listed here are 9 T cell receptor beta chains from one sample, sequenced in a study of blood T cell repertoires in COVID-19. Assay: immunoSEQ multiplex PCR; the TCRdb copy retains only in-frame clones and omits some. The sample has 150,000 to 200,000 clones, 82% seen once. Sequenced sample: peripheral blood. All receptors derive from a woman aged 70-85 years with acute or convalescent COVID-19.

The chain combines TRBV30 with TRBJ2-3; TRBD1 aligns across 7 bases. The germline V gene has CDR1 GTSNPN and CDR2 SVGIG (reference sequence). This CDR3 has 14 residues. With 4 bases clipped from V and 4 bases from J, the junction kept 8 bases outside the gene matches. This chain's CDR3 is CAWNVIGGADTQYF. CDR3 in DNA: TGTGCCTGGAACGTGATAGGGGGCGCAGATACGCAGTATTTT.

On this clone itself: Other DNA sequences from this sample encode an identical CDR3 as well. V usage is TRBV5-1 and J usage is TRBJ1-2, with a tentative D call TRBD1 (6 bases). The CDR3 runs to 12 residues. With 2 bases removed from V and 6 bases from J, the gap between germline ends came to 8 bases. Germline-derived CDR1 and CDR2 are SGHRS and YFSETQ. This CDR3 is CASSLNRDGYTF. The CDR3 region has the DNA TGCGCCAGCAGCTTAAACAGGGATGGCTACACCTTC.

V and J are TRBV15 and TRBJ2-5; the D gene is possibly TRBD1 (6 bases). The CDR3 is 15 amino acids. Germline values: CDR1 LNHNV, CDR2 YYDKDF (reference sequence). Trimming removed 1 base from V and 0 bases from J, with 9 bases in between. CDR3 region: CATSRGWTDQETQYF. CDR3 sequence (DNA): TGTGCCACCAGCAGAGGATGGACAGACCAAGAGACCCAGTACTTC.

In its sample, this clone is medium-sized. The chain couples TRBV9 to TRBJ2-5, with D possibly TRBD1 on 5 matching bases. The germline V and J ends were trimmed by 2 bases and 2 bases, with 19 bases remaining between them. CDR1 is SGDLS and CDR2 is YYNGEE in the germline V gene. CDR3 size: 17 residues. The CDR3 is CASSVGLLAHTQETQYF. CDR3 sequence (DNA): TGTGCCAGCAGCGTGGGGCTCTTGGCGCATACGCAAGAGACCCAGTACTTC.

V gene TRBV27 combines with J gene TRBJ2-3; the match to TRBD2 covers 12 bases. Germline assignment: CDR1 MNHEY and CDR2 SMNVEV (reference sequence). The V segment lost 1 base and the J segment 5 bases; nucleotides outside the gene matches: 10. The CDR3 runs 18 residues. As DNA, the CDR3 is TGTGCCAGCAGTTTATTTGGCTGGGCTAGCGGGAGGGGAGATACGCAGTATTTT. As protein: CASSLFGWASGRGDTQYF.

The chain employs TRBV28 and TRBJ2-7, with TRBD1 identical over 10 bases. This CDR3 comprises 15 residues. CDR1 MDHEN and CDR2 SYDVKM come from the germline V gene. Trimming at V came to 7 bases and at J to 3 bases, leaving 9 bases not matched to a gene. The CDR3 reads CASNTAGTGDYEQYF. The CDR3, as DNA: TGTGCCAGCAACACGGCCGGGACAGGGGACTACGAGCAGTACTTC.

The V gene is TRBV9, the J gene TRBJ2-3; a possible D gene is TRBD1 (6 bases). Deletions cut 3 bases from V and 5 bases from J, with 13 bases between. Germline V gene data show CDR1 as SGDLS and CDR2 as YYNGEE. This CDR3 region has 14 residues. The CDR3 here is CASSGQGMIDTQYF. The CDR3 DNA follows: TGTGCCAGCAGCGGGCAGGGGATGATAGATACGCAGTATTTT.

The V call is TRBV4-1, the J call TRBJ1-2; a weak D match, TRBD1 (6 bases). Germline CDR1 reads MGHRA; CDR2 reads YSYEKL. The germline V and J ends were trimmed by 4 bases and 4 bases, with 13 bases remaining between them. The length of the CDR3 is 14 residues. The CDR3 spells CASSLDSQVYGYTF. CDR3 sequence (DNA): TGCGCCAGCAGCCTGGACAGCCAAGTCTATGGCTACACCTTC.

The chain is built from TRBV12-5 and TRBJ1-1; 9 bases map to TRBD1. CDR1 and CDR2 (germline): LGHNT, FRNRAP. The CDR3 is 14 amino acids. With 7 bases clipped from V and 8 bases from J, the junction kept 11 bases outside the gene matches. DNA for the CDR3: TGTGCTAGTGCCCCGGGACAGGGCCTTTGGGAAGCTTTCTTT. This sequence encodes CASAPGQGLWEAFF.